The sequence of this TCR beta chain was determined in a study of shared clonotypes between healthy human individuals. Study-level results: The sole specimen, blood, was sampled, and tissue repertoires likely differ.

The study drew all its donors from Caucasian adults living in Nashville, Tennessee. Researchers drew on roughly 82 million PBMCs for genomic DNA from unsorted samples. The CDR3 loop spans 13 amino acids. Germline CDR1 is SGHRS and CDR2 is YFSETQ. V lost 2 bases and J 5 bases, leaving 9 bases between the germline ends. This clone was detected a few times. Its target is unknown. The data were produced by immunoSEQ multiplex PCR, yet TCRdb's version contains in-frame clones alone and is incomplete. The table shows 450,000 to 500,000 clones, with 81% occurring only once. The chain employs TRBV5-1 and TRBJ2-3, with D unresolved. The sequence was obtained from a woman between 40 and 55 years old in good health. Some clones in this sample may be carry-over from other donors' samples. The sample taken for sequencing was PBMCs. The CDR3 region is CASSFMDVDTQYF. The CDR3 region has the DNA TGCGCCAGCAGCTTTATGGACGTAGATACGCAGTATTTT.